This section outlines one T cell receptor (beta chain) sequence together with its context. In this sample, this clonotype turned up once. No cognate antigen has been identified for it. No base-level quality is on record; no much larger clone is a single base apart. A single read offers scant evidence. These data originate in a study of blood T cells in healthy people across ages (dated by TCRdb to about 2015). About the investigation overall: Template switching captured roughly one uniquely barcoded TCR beta cDNA molecule per two T cells in model experiments. Using deep sequencing normalized with unique cDNA molecular identifiers, the study measured how TCR beta repertoire diversity changes with age. The donors were split into four age groups: young (average 16 years), middle-aged (roughly 39), aged (more than 55) and long-lived (more than 80). To avoid experimental bias, donors of different ages were distributed randomly across sequencing lanes. For two donors (one aged 18 to 29 and one aged 80 or older), the study analyzed two additional independent replicas of 1 million unique cDNA reads from the same blood draw. The paper as a whole reports these results and caveats: Because profiling used bulk unsorted PBMCs, naive and antigen-experienced compartments could not be compared conclusively. Because the CMV infection status of the donors was unknown, age-related changes in expanded clonotypes may potentially have been confounded. Compared with the aged group, the long-lived group had more naive CD4+ T cells, fewer expanded clones and increased TCR diversity, suggesting age selection. Observed TCR beta diversity per million T cells fell roughly linearly with age, and a significant reduction was already apparent by age around 40. Estimates of total diversity based on one million sequenced T cells were considered lower bounds and underestimates. There was a strong correlation between observed TCR beta diversity and the percentage of naive T cells measured by flow cytometry.

The library was prepared using 5' RACE. For sequencing, an Illumina HiSeq 2500 was employed. A second roughly 6 to 11 cycle PCR used a sample-barcoded 5' primer and a J-beta primer mix. Each TCR beta cDNA molecule received a unique molecular identifier from a template-switch 5' adaptor carrying 12 random nucleotides. At least 2.5 million CDR3-containing paired-end reads were obtained from each sample. All of the RNA was converted into first-strand cDNA using the Mint cDNA synthesis kit, with a TRBC-specific oligonucleotide serving as the primer. Following uracil-DNA glycosylase treatment, a first 18-cycle PCR with universal primers M1SS and BC2_uni_R was performed on all cDNA. The source study handled its data this way. For normalization, 1 million high-quality reads were randomly selected from each sample, with every read carrying a distinct molecular identifier. Instead of being binned into consensus sequences, reads with shared molecular identifiers were discarded. MiTCR, with a Q25 quality threshold and the strictest error-elimination algorithm, was used for CDR3 identification, clonotype clustering and error correction. Lower-bound total TCR beta diversity was estimated with a nonparametric unseen species model using Euler transformation. In-frame beta chains were kept once TCRdb had trimmed the public reads at Q25 with fastp and called clones with MiXCR. Records with the same CDR3 protein are collapsed into one entry carrying the most frequent genes and DNA. The V and J calls come from TCRdb's annotation, not from the publication. For this sample there are about 640,000 distinct CDR3 sequences; under 70% appear just once. The ten largest clones capture approximately 37% of the sample.

Systemically healthy Caucasian individuals from Russia, around 39 in total and aged about 6 to 95 years, were included as donors. About 10 milliliters of peripheral blood were drawn from each donor into EDTA-treated Vacutainer tubes. Ficoll-Paque density-gradient centrifugation was used to isolate PBMCs, with at least 6.5 million per sample. Trizol reagent was used to extract total RNA from PBMCs, with at least 6 micrograms per sample. For every donor, an aliquot of PBMCs went through flow cytometry to measure the percentages of naive CD45RAhigh/CD27high T cells. Including cysteine and phenylalanine, the CDR3 has 18 amino acids. The DNA shown is the 54-base CDR3, in frame from base 1. The junction shows trimming of 5 bases on V and 4 bases on J, and the gene matches do not reach 18 bases of it.

The clonotype originates from a man in his sixties in good health. The chain was built from TRBV12-3 or TRBV12-4 and TRBJ2-5; 8 middle bases align to TRBD2. The sample comprised blood. Here is the DNA: TGTGCCAGCAGTAGCGCCTCGGGGCTAGCGGGCCTCCCAGAGACCCAGTACTTC. This yields the protein CASSSASGLAGLPETQYF.